Sequencing of this T cell receptor (beta chain) was carried out in a study of cytomegalovirus exposure and HLA in healthy donors. The study, taken as a whole, reports: For cytomegalovirus status, the classifier reportedly gave diagnoses with high specificity and sensitivity. According to the study, 150 to 200 TCR beta chains were cytomegalovirus-associated.

Looked up from germline, CDR1 is LNHDA and CDR2 is SQIVND (reference sequence). This CDR3 spans 16 amino acids. V lost 4 bases and J lost 4, with 17 bases in between. This clone was recorded once. The antigen remains unidentified. Repertoires were generated with immunoSEQ multiplex PCR, while TCRdb's copy carries only in-frame clones and drops some. The table includes 200,000 or so clones, about 89% detected once. Separation from the roughly 670-subject first cohort characterized the roughly 130-subject validation cohort, to which the donors belonged. The sequence was obtained from a woman between 18 and 29 years old in good health and CMV-seronegative. J is TRBJ1-5 and V is TRBV19, with a possible D match to TRBD1 (5 bases). The material sequenced was PBMCs. The CDR3 here is CASSTIDRNLNQPQHF. For the CDR3, the DNA is TGTGCCAGTAGTACTATCGACAGAAATCTAAATCAGCCCCAGCATTTT.